The 21 T cell receptor beta chains below were found in one sample sequenced in a study of cytomegalovirus exposure and HLA in healthy donors. The study ran its PCR with 60 Vbeta and 13 Jbeta primers. Sequencing was performed with immunoSEQ multiplex PCR; in TCRdb, only in-frame clones are kept and a portion is missing. The data show approximately 160,000 clones, with 65% to 90% seen just once and roughly 1.9% held by the top ten. The sequenced material came from PBMCs. The receptors were sampled from a human donor in good health.

V and J are TRBV5-1 and TRBJ2-1, with 10 bases lining up with TRBD2. Germline V lookup: CDR1 SGHRS, CDR2 YFSETQ. V shed 2 bases, J shed 7 bases, and the junction held 3 bases outside the gene matches. The CDR3 sequence is 14 residues long. For the CDR3, the DNA is TGCGCCAGCAGCTTAGCGGGGGGGAAGAATGAGCAGTTCTTC. This codes for CASSLAGGKNEQFF. The full variable domain, rest sourced from reference TRBV5-1 and TRBJ2-1, is KAGVTQTPRYLIKTRGQQVTLSCSPISGHRSVSWYQQTPGQGLQFLFEYFSETQRNKGNFPGRFSGRQFSNSRSEMNVSTLELGDSALYLCASSLAGGKNEQFFGPGTRLTVL.

V gene TRBV9 combines with J gene TRBJ1-3; D remains unclear. The V end was cut by 0 bases, the J end by 0 bases, with 13 bases between. The CDR3 sequence is 17 residues long. CDR1 is SGDLS, CDR2 YYNGEE, per germline. The CDR3 sequence is CASSVGGGRTSGNTIYF. DNA for the CDR3: TGTGCCAGCAGCGTAGGAGGTGGTAGAACCTCTGGAAACACCATATATTTT.

V and J are TRBV6-5 and TRBJ1-1; D uncertain. Germline values: CDR1 MNHEY, CDR2 SVGAGI. V shed 2 bases and J shed 4 bases, with 8 bases lying between them. The CDR3 covers 13 residues. CDR3 DNA sequence: TGTGCCAGCAGTTACGAACGCAGCACTGAAGCTTTCTTT. It encodes CASSYERSTEAFF.

This clone has only a few counts. The V and J genes are TRBV4-3 and TRBJ1-5; D might be TRBD1 (5 bases). Trimming shortened V by 3 bases and J by 0 bases, and 12 bases separated the two germline ends. Germline CDR1 LGHNA, CDR2 YSLEER. The CDR3 length is 16 residues. The CDR3 loop reads CASSQTDSTSNQPQHF. CDR3 bases: TGCGCCAGCAGCCAGACCGACAGCACTAGCAATCAGCCCCAGCATTTT.

J is TRBJ2-3 and V is TRBV19; TRBD2 agrees at 9 bases. This CDR3 has 13 amino acids. Germline CDR1 reads LNHDA; CDR2 reads SQIVND (reference sequence). Unmatched junction bases numbered 6, after V lost 6 bases and J lost 8 bases. The CDR3 protein is CASSSGGIGTQYF. Written as DNA, the CDR3 is TGTGCCAGTAGCAGCGGGGGGATTGGTACGCAGTATTTT. Based on the CDR3 plus reference TRBV19 and TRBJ2-3, the full variable domain is DGGITQSPKYLFRKEGQNVTLSCEQNLNHDAMYWYRQDPGQGLRLIYYSQIVNDFQKGDIAEGYSVSREKKESFPLTVTSAQKNPTAFYLCASSSGGIGTQYFGPGTRLTVL.

The V gene is TRBV10-3, the J gene TRBJ1-2; no clear D. Trimming shortened V by 8 bases and J by 2 bases, and 9 bases separated the two germline ends. The germline V gene encodes CDR1 ENHRY and CDR2 SYGVKD. This CDR3 is built from 12 residues. CDR3 in amino acids: CAIGATNYGYTF. CDR3 nucleotides: TGTGCCATCGGAGCCACAAACTATGGCTACACCTTC.

The rearrangement joins TRBV7-2 to TRBJ2-2; D not certain. V lost 5 bases, J lost 1 base, and 11 bases lay in between. The germline V gene has CDR1 SGHTA and CDR2 FQGNSA. This CDR3 comprises 15 residues. The CDR3 region has the DNA TGTGCCAGCAGCAGACAAGTTGGGAACACCGGGGAGCTGTTTTTT. Translation gives CASSRQVGNTGELFF.

The chain combines TRBV2 with TRBJ2-2; 7 nucleotides agree with TRBD1. Germline V gene sequence: CDR1 SNHLY, CDR2 FYNNEI. CDR3 size: 19 residues. The trim removed 2 bases at V and 1 base at J, leaving 13 bases unmatched. The CDR3 DNA reads TGTGCCAGCAGTGAAAGTTTGGGACCGGGACAGATGAACACCGGGGAGCTGTTTTTT. Residues: CASSESLGPGQMNTGELFF.

This clone appeared a single time. DNA of the CDR3: TGTGCCAGCAGCCCGGGACAGCAAAATGAAAAACTGTTTTTT. Translation gives CASSPGQQNEKLFF. V and J are TRBV11-2 and TRBJ1-4; 7 bases agree with TRBD1. Germline V CDR1 and CDR2: SGHAT, FQNNGV. CDR3 length: 14 amino acids. V lost 5 bases, J lost 5 bases, and 5 bases stayed unmatched.

The chain has TRBV4-1 and TRBJ1-1, with 11 bases identical to TRBD1. Germline loops: CDR1 MGHRA, CDR2 YSYEKL. After removal of 4 bases from V and 11 bases from J, the junction contained 9 bases not matched to a gene. This CDR3 region has 14 residues. This CDR3 reads CASSPNRDRGDAFF. Written as DNA, the CDR3 is TGCGCCAGCAGCCCCAACCGGGACAGGGGGGACGCTTTCTTT.

This chain connects TRBV27 to TRBJ2-7, with TRBD2 identical over 8 bases. J gave up 1 base and V 3 bases, and 5 bases lay outside the gene matches. This CDR3 comprises 15 residues. Germline loops: CDR1 MNHEY, CDR2 SMNVEV (reference sequence). The CDR3 here is CASSFGAGGSYEQYF. The CDR3 bases are TGTGCCAGCAGTTTCGGCGCGGGGGGTTCCTACGAGCAGTACTTC.

CDR3 loop: CASRAAGGPANEQFF. The DNA of the CDR3 is TGTGCCAGCAGGGCAGCGGGGGGGCCCGCCAATGAGCAGTTCTTC. The chain links TRBV6-5 to TRBJ2-1; 10 bases line up with TRBD2. Trimming cost V 6 bases and J 6 bases; bases outside gene matches: 8. The CDR3 is made up of 15 amino acids. The V gene's germline CDR1 is MNHEY and CDR2 SVGAGI.

The chain couples TRBV2 to TRBJ2-7, with 7 bases that match TRBD1. The CDR3 covers 13 residues. The trim removed 4 bases at V and 5 bases at J, leaving 5 bases unmatched. CDR1 SNHLY and CDR2 FYNNEI come from the germline V gene. CDR3 in amino acids: CASSVTGAHEQYF. The CDR3 coding sequence is TGTGCCAGCAGTGTCACAGGGGCGCACGAGCAGTACTTC.

V gene TRBV11-2 combines with J gene TRBJ2-2, with 9 bases fitting TRBD2. This CDR3 has 19 residues. Germline V gives CDR1 SGHAT, CDR2 FQNNGV. V shed 4 bases, J shed 3 bases, and the junction held 15 bases outside the gene matches. CDR3 bases: TGTGCCAGCAGCTCCTTCTATGGCGGGGGGGTTGGTTACACCGGGGAGCTGTTTTTT. Protein: CASSSFYGGGVGYTGELFF. Filled out from reference TRBV11-2 and TRBJ2-2, the complete variable domain reads EAGVAQSPRYKIIEKRQSVAFWCNPISGHATLYWYQQILGQGPKLLIQFQNNGVVDDSQLPKDRFSAERLKGVDSTLKIQPAKLEDSAVYLCASSSFYGGGVGYTGELFFGEGSRLTVL.

The table lists this clone with a few counts. The chain employs TRBV15 and TRBJ2-7; TRBD2 aligns across 9 bases. The germline gives CDR1 LNHNV, CDR2 YYDKDF (reference sequence). V lost 5 bases, J lost 0 bases, and 8 bases stayed unmatched. The CDR3 totals 16 residues. The CDR3 DNA reads as TGTGCCACCAGCCAGAGAGCGGGGGGACACTCCTACGAGCAGTACTTC. Its translation: CATSQRAGGHSYEQYF. The variable domain in full, with the rest retrieved from reference TRBV15 and TRBJ2-7, is DAMVIQNPRYQVTQFGKPVTLSCSQTLNHNVMYWYQQKSSQAPKLLFHYYDKDFNNEADTPDNFQSRRPNTSFCFLDIRSPGLGDTAMYLCATSQRAGGHSYEQYFGPGTRLTVT.

V usage is TRBV5-4 and J usage is TRBJ2-5; 8 positions match TRBD1. The CDR3 covers 14 residues. Germline CDR1 and CDR2: SGHNT and YYREEE (reference sequence). The trim removed 4 bases at V and 5 bases at J, leaving 7 bases unmatched. The CDR3 here is CASSVTGDGETQYF. The CDR3 DNA is TGTGCCAGCAGCGTGACAGGGGATGGGGAGACCCAGTACTTC.

The rearrangement links TRBV5-1 to TRBJ1-1, with unresolved D. Germline loops: CDR1 SGHRS, CDR2 YFSETQ. Trimming cost V 4 bases and J 0 bases, with 7 bases left between them. This CDR3 is 13 amino acids long. The CDR3 coding sequence is TGCGCCAGCAGCCCTAGCATGAACACTGAAGCTTTCTTT. Protein product: CASSPSMNTEAFF. Full variable domain (remainder filled in from reference TRBV5-1 and TRBJ1-1): KAGVTQTPRYLIKTRGQQVTLSCSPISGHRSVSWYQQTPGQGLQFLFEYFSETQRNKGNFPGRFSGRQFSNSRSEMNVSTLELGDSALYLCASSPSMNTEAFFGQGTRLTVV.

This chain uses TRBV2 with TRBJ2-5; 11 bases are a match to TRBD2. Unmatched junction bases numbered 7, after V lost 4 bases and J lost 3 bases. CDR3 size: 16 residues. Germline V lookup: CDR1 SNHLY, CDR2 FYNNEI. Written as DNA, the CDR3 is TGTGCCAGCAGTGTTGATAGCGGGGGGGCCAAAGAGACCCAGTACTTC. It yields the protein CASSVDSGGAKETQYF.

The V and J genes are TRBV18 and TRBJ2-7; 10 bases fit TRBD2. Germline CDR1 is KGHSH and CDR2 is LQKENI. There are 16 residues in the CDR3. With 9 bases clipped from V and 2 bases from J, the junction kept 13 bases outside the gene matches. In nucleotides, the CDR3 is TGTGCCAGTGCCAAACTGTTAGCGGGGGGTACCTACGAGCAGTACTTC. It encodes CASAKLLAGGTYEQYF. Using reference TRBV18 and TRBJ2-7 for the parts outside the CDR3, the full variable domain is NAGVMQNPRHLVRRRGQEARLRCSPMKGHSHVYWYRQLPEEGLKFMVYLQKENIIDESGMPKERFSAEFPKEGPSILRIQQVVRGDSAAYFCASAKLLAGGTYEQYFGPGTRLTVT.

The rearrangement joins TRBV5-1 to TRBJ1-2; 9 nucleotides align to TRBD1. Germline V gene data show CDR1 as SGHRS and CDR2 as YFSETQ. The J segment lost 3 bases and the V segment lost 4 bases, leaving 7 bases of the junction unmatched. CDR3 length: 15 amino acids. Here the CDR3 reads CASSSGTGSDYGYTF. Here the CDR3 DNA reads TGCGCCAGCAGCAGTGGGACAGGGAGCGACTATGGCTACACCTTC.

The V and J genes are TRBV5-5 and TRBJ2-3, with TRBD2 as a possible D gene (7 bases). Germline lookup yields CDR1 SGHKS and CDR2 YYEKEE (reference sequence). The length of the CDR3 is 15 residues. V lost 3 bases to trimming and J lost 6 bases, with 17 bases between them. This chain's CDR3 is CASSSWGGSGDTQYF. The CDR3 DNA sequence: TGTGCCAGCAGCTCTTGGGGGGGCTCGGGGGATACGCAGTATTTT. Full variable domain (missing parts from reference TRBV5-5 and TRBJ2-3): DAGVTQSPTHLIKTRGQQVTLRCSPISGHKSVSWYQQVLGQGPQFIFQYYEKEERGRGNFPDRFSARQFPNYSSELNVNALLLGDSALYLCASSSWGGSGDTQYFGPGTRLTVL.